The present T cell receptor beta chain was sequenced within a study of blood T cell repertoires in COVID-19. Study at large: Material from acute and convalescent COVID-19 was sourced from the United States, Italy and Spain. In each case, the material was cDNA or gDNA derived from T cells, B-cell-depleted T cells, or PBMCs.

Authors' analysis steps: Estimation of nucleated cell counts was performed using reference gene primer amplification. Sequencing was performed with immunoSEQ multiplex PCR; in TCRdb, only in-frame clones are kept and a portion is missing. V and J calls and clone size are copied from that table; D and trimming were computed from the DNA. The sample contains some 160,000 clones, roughly 80% of which appear only once. Deletions cut 6 bases from V and 6 bases from J, with 17 bases between. This CDR3 has 14 residues. Germline assignment: CDR1 MDHEN and CDR2 SYDVKM. The sample holds one count of this clone.

The clonotype comes from a woman older than 75 with acute or convalescent COVID-19. The J gene is TRBJ1-2, the V gene TRBV28; D is ambiguous. Sequences were obtained from peripheral blood. The CDR3 spells CASRTRTGKDGYTF. The CDR3 DNA reads TGTGCCAGCAGAACTCGGACGGGGAAAGATGGCTACACCTTC.